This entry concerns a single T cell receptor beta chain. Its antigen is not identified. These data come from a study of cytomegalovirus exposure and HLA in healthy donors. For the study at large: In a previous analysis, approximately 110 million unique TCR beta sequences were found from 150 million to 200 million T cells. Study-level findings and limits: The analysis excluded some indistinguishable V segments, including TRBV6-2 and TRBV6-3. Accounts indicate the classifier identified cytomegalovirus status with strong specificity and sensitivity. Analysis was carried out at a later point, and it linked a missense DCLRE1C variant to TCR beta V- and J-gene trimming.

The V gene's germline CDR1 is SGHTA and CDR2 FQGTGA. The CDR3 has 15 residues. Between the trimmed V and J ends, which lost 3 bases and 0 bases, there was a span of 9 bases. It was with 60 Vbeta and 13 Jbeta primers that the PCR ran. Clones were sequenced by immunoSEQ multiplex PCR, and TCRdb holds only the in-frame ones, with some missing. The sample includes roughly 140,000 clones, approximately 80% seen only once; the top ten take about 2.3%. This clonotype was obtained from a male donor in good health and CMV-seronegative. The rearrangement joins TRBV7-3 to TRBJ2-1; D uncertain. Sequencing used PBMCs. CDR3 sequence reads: CASSFDSSSYNEQFF. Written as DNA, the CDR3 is TGTGCCAGCAGCTTCGACTCGAGCTCCTACAATGAGCAGTTCTTC.